These 6 T cell receptor beta chains came from one sample sequenced in a study of vaccination and CD4 T cells after COVID-19. No antigens are known for them. Treatment reported: roughly 10-day PBMC culture with coronavirus spike peptide pools or control peptides (ViraFEST assay). Cultured CD4+ T cell DNA was sequenced using the Oncomine TCR Beta short-read assay. Each CDR3 protein is one row after TCRdb ran MiXCR on the PCR reads. The sample lists around 19,000 distinct CDR3 sequences, just under 45% seen once, with approximately 15% in the top ten. The sequencing input was CD4+ T cells from blood, cultured in vitro. The receptor source for this set is a human donor who had recovered from COVID-19.

This clonotype was seen a handful of times. The V gene is TRBV27, the J gene TRBJ1-1, with a possible D match to TRBD1 (5 bases). The CDR3 is 15 residues long. The V end lost 2 bases, the J end lost 4 bases, and 14 bases lay between the germline ends. Germline V gene sequence: CDR1 MNHEY, CDR2 SMNVEV (reference sequence). The CDR3 sequence: CASSLGAAGFTEAFF. The CDR3 region has the DNA TGTGCCAGCAGTTTAGGGGCGGCTGGGTTCACTGAAGCTTTCTTT.

This clonotype has just a few counts. The chain carries TRBV27 and TRBJ2-5, with 12 nucleotides matching TRBD2. This CDR3 has 17 residues. Germline V lookup: CDR1 MNHEY, CDR2 SMNVEV (reference sequence). Losses at the gene ends were 5 bases for V and 10 bases for J; bases not matched to a gene: 17. The CDR3 DNA follows: TGTGCCAGCAGTCCCCCCCCGACTAGCGGGGGCCGCAAGGACCAGTACTTC. Translating gives CASSPPPTSGGRKDQYF.

This rearrangement joins TRBV6-2 or TRBV6-3 to TRBJ2-5; TRBD2 matches at 13 bases. V was clipped by 6 bases and J by 5 bases; unmatched bases: 6. The CDR3 runs 15 residues. The germline gives CDR1 MNHEY, CDR2 SVGEGT. The CDR3 loop reads CASRPTSGRAETQYF. The CDR3, as DNA: TGTGCCAGCAGGCCTACTAGCGGGAGGGCGGAGACCCAGTACTTC.

This clonotype was counted a few times. The chain links TRBV19 to TRBJ1-2; a possible D gene is TRBD1 (5 bases). CDR1 is LNHDA and CDR2 is SQIVND in the germline V gene (reference sequence). Trimming took 3 bases from V and 5 from J, leaving 13 bases between them. This CDR3 is 14 amino acids long. CDR3 DNA: TGTGCCAGTAGTATCCCCTACAGGAATTATGGCTACACCTTC. It specifies CASSIPYRNYGYTF.

The V gene is TRBV12-3 or TRBV12-4, the J gene TRBJ2-5, with D possibly matching TRBD1 (6 bases). V lost 7 bases and J 5 bases, leaving 17 bases between the germline ends. The CDR3 loop spans 14 amino acids. CDR3 coding DNA: TGTGCCAGCAACCAACAGGGCCTATGGGAGACCCAGTACTTC. This translates into CASNQQGLWETQYF.

The rearrangement joins TRBV5-1 to TRBJ2-5, with a possible D match to TRBD1 (5 bases). The CDR3 extends over 16 amino acids. The V and J ends lost 0 bases and 4 bases respectively, with 16 bases between them. Germline CDR1 is SGHRS and CDR2 is YFSETQ. CDR3 in DNA: TGCGCCAGCAGCTTGGCGGTTCCCAGGGCGGCAGAGACCCAGTACTTC. Protein: CASSLAVPRAAETQYF.